The 16 T cell receptor beta chains in this list originate from one sample, sequenced in a study of OX40 agonist ivuxolimab in advanced cancers. Clones were read by immunoSEQ multiplex PCR, and TCRdb kept only the in-frame ones, dropping some. The profile shows about 64,000 clones, 84% of them singletons. Material: CD4+ or CD8+ T cells sorted from blood, obtained in a trial of the OX40 agonist ivuxolimab. The receptors were sampled from an adult with an advanced solid tumor such as melanoma, head and neck, liver or kidney cancer.

The rearrangement links TRBV19 to TRBJ2-2; TRBD1 matches 7 bases. Germline-derived CDR1 and CDR2 are LNHDA and SQIVND (reference sequence). This CDR3 is 17 amino acids long. V trimming: 6 bases; J trimming: 2 bases; junction bases outside the gene matches: 12. CDR3 in amino acids: CASRDRDLLQNTGELFF. The CDR3 DNA reads TGTGCCAGTAGAGACAGGGATCTTCTACAAAACACCGGGGAGCTGTTTTTT.

This clone was recorded at least ten times. The chain links TRBV2 to TRBJ2-7; a possible D gene is TRBD1 (5 bases). V dropped 4 bases and J dropped 7 bases, with 11 bases sitting between them. This CDR3 contains 12 residues. Germline lookup yields CDR1 SNHLY and CDR2 FYNNEI. The CDR3 sequence: CASSGSRGEQYF. CDR3 in DNA: TGTGCCAGCAGTGGGTCTAGGGGAGAGCAGTACTTC.

This sequence joins TRBV4-1 and TRBJ2-3, with D uncertain. Germline lookup yields CDR1 MGHRA and CDR2 YSYEKL. V was trimmed by 3 bases and J by 5 bases, leaving 3 bases between them. The CDR3 runs 11 residues. The CDR3 sequence is CASSQLDTQYF. CDR3 DNA: TGCGCCAGCAGCCAGTTAGATACGCAGTATTTT.

The CDR3 is CASSQVIGGLETQYF. Written as DNA, the CDR3 is TGCGCCAGCAGCCAAGTTATAGGGGGCCTGGAGACCCAGTACTTC. The chain joins TRBV4-3 to TRBJ2-5; TRBD1 matches at 7 bases. The V gene end was trimmed by 1 base and the J gene end by 5 bases; junction bases not matched to a gene: 7. The CDR3 totals 15 residues. Germline V lookup: CDR1 LGHNA, CDR2 YSLEER.

This clone occurred a few times. The chain recombines TRBV7-9 with TRBJ2-2; D unclear. Germline loops: CDR1 SEHNR, CDR2 FQNEAQ (reference sequence). V was shortened by 2 bases and J by 1 base, with 5 bases between the two germline ends. This CDR3 is built from 14 residues. CDR3 region: CASSLLGNTGELFF. CDR3 coding DNA: TGTGCCAGCAGCTTATTGGGGAACACCGGGGAGCTGTTTTTT.

The chain has TRBV4-2 and TRBJ2-3, with 10 bases matching TRBD2. The junction had 8 bases not matched to a gene; V was cut back by 0 bases and J by 5 bases. The germline V gene encodes CDR1 LGHNA and CDR2 YNFKEQ. This CDR3 spans 17 amino acids. In DNA, the CDR3 is TGTGCCAGCAGCCAAGATATAGCGGGGGGCGGGGAAGATACGCAGTATTTT. It translates to CASSQDIAGGGEDTQYF.

This clone was seen a few times. This sequence joins TRBV30 and TRBJ1-2; 12 nucleotides align to TRBD1. The CDR3 covers 13 residues. From germline, CDR1 is GTSNPN and CDR2 SVGIG (reference sequence). After removal of 4 bases from V and 8 bases from J, the junction contained 5 bases not matched to a gene. CDR3 sequence reads: CAWTGQGAGGYTF. CDR3 nucleotide sequence: TGTGCCTGGACGGGACAGGGGGCAGGGGGCTACACCTTC.

The rearrangement joins TRBV27 to TRBJ2-1; tentatively, D is TRBD2 (5 bases). The CDR3 is 15 residues long. In germline, CDR1 is MNHEY, CDR2 SMNVEV (reference sequence). V was clipped by 6 bases and J by 3 bases, with 15 bases between them. The DNA for the CDR3 is TGTGCCAGCAGCCGAAACGGGGTGGGCTACAATGAGCAGTTCTTC. It translates to CASSRNGVGYNEQFF.

The genes are TRBV11-2 and TRBJ2-5; possibly TRBD2 for D (6 bases). The CDR3 spans 13 residues. Trimming removed 5 bases from V and 2 bases from J, with 9 bases in between. Germline loops: CDR1 SGHAT, CDR2 FQNNGV. CDR3 sequence (DNA): TGTGCCAGCAGCGCGGGACCACAAGAGACCCAGTACTTC. It translates to CASSAGPQETQYF.

J is TRBJ1-2 and V is TRBV27; D may be TRBD1 (5 bases). V shed 3 bases and J shed 4 bases, with 12 bases lying between them. Germline values: CDR1 MNHEY, CDR2 SMNVEV (reference sequence). This CDR3 has 14 residues. In DNA, the CDR3 is TGTGCCAGCAGTTTCTTCGACGGGGGCTATGGCTACACCTTC. Translated, it gives CASSFFDGGYGYTF.

This clone was detected once. The chain has TRBV4-1 and TRBJ2-6; D may be TRBD1 (5 bases). V dropped 0 bases and J dropped 4 bases, with 10 bases sitting between them. The CDR3 consists of 16 residues. CDR1 is MGHRA, CDR2 YSYEKL, per germline. CDR3 sequence (DNA): TGCGCCAGCAGCCAAGAAGGGGTTCCCGGGGCCAACGTCCTGACTTTC. This sequence encodes CASSQEGVPGANVLTF.

This clone was found once. The rearrangement uses TRBV2 and TRBJ2-2; 12 bases match TRBD2. V trimming: 7 bases; J trimming: 6 bases; junction bases outside the gene matches: 3. CDR1 is SNHLY, CDR2 FYNNEI, per germline. This CDR3 spans 14 amino acids. CDR3 protein: CASKLAGGSGELFF. The CDR3 DNA sequence: TGTGCCAGCAAGCTAGCGGGGGGGTCCGGGGAGCTGTTTTTT.

The gene calls are TRBV7-2 and TRBJ1-1; D is unresolved. Trimming cost V 3 bases and J 6 bases, with 11 bases left between them. Germline V gives CDR1 SGHTA, CDR2 FQGNSA. The CDR3 spans 13 residues. The CDR3 spells CASSFQVQAEAFF. CDR3 in DNA: TGTGCCAGCAGCTTCCAGGTCCAGGCTGAAGCTTTCTTT.

The chain couples TRBV15 to TRBJ2-1, with no clear D. The CDR3 extends over 11 amino acids. From germline, CDR1 is LNHNV and CDR2 YYDKDF (reference sequence). The germline V and J ends were trimmed by 2 bases and 10 bases, with 6 bases remaining between them. CDR3 protein: CATSRSREQFF. The CDR3 nucleotides read TGTGCCACCAGCAGATCCAGGGAGCAGTTCTTC.

The chain couples TRBV27 to TRBJ1-1, with D tentatively TRBD1 (6 bases). CDR3 length: 13 residues. Germline V CDR1 and CDR2: MNHEY, SMNVEV (reference sequence). With 7 bases removed from V and 8 bases from J, the gap between germline ends came to 17 bases. CDR3: CASTERGKKEAFF. In DNA form, the CDR3 reads TGTGCCAGCACTGAGAGGGGGAAGAAGGAAGCTTTCTTT.

The chain has TRBV4-3 and TRBJ2-3, with D unresolved. CDR3 length equals 13 residues. Germline values: CDR1 LGHNA, CDR2 YSLEER. The V end was cut by 3 bases, the J end by 6 bases, with 10 bases between. The CDR3 DNA sequence: TGCGCCAGCAGCCAGAGATCTCGGGATACGCAGTATTTT. This gives the protein CASSQRSRDTQYF.